These 2 T cell receptor beta chains came from one sample sequenced in a study of early T cells in non-severe SARS-CoV-2 infection. TCRdb called the 5' RACE reads again in MiXCR, with one record for every CDR3 protein. In the table there are about 36,000 distinct CDR3 sequences, roughly 5.4% of which are singletons. The material sequenced was whole blood. The receptors were gathered from an adult who was a healthcare worker with PCR-confirmed SARS-CoV-2 infection or an uninfected control (not recorded which).

V is TRBV28 and J is TRBJ2-7, with TRBD2 matching over 7 bases. CDR3 size: 14 residues. The germline V gene has CDR1 MDHEN and CDR2 SYDVKM. J lost 1 base, V lost 7 bases, and 7 bases had no gene match. The CDR3 loop is CASIFSRGSYEQYF. The CDR3 DNA follows: TGTGCCAGCATCTTTTCGCGGGGGTCCTACGAGCAGTACTTC.

As for this clonotype: With a much larger clone just one base away, this may be a read error. V and J are TRBV6-5 and TRBJ1-2, with TRBD1 as a possible D gene (6 bases). CDR3 length: 15 amino acids. Germline V gene data show CDR1 as MNHEY and CDR2 as SVGAGI. The CDR3: CVSSYQQGSNYGYTF. The CDR3 coding sequence is TGTGTCAGCAGTTACCAACAGGGCTCTAACTATGGCTACACCTTC.